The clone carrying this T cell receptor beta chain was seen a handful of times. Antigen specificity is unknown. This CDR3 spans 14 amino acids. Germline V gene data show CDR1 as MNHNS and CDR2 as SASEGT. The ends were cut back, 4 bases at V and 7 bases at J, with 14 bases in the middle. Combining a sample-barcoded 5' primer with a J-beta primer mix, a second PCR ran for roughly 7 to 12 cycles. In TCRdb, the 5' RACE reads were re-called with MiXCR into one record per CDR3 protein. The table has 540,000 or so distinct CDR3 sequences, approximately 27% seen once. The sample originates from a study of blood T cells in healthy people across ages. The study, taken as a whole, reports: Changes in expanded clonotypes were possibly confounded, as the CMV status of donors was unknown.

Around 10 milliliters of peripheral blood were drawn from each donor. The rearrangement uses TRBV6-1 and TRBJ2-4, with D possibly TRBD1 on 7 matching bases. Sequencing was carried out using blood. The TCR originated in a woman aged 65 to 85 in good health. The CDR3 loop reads CASSGRGQLNIQYF. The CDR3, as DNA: TGTGCCAGCAGTGGGAGGGGGCAGCTGAACATTCAGTACTTC.